This TCR beta chain was profiled in a study of T cells after yellow fever vaccination. From the 5' RACE reads, TCRdb called clonotypes with MiXCR, one entry per CDR3 protein. Here the sample spans 13,000 to 15,000 distinct CDR3 sequences, 6% to 8% being singletons. Germline V lookup: CDR1 MGHRA, CDR2 YSYEKL. The V and J ends lost 2 bases and 12 bases, in that order; junction bases with no gene match: 7. CDR3 length: 14 amino acids. This clonotype was seen many times. This TCR was recovered from a man aged 18 to 29 who received the YFV17D yellow fever vaccine. The sample consisted of PBMCs, either bulk or a sorted T-cell subset (CD4+, CD8+, memory, or dextramer-sorted; not recorded which), taken on the day of the yellow fever booster vaccination. This chain links TRBV4-1 with TRBJ2-6, with 7 positions matching TRBD1. The CDR3 region has the DNA TGCGCCAGCAGCCAACCGGGACAGCTAACCGTCCTGACTTTC. This translates into CASSQPGQLTVLTF.